This T cell receptor beta chain was recorded in a study of blood T cell repertoires in COVID-19. Turning to the study itself: Acute and convalescent COVID-19 specimens originated in the United States, Italy and Spain. T cells, B-cell-depleted T cells, or PBMCs supplied cDNA or gDNA.

Germline V lookup: CDR1 SNHLY, CDR2 FYNNEI. The ends lost 4 bases at V and 6 bases at J; junction bases unmatched: 6. The CDR3 loop spans 13 amino acids. Clones were read by immunoSEQ multiplex PCR, and TCRdb kept only the in-frame ones, dropping some. Altogether approximately 110,000 clones are present, more than 80% being singletons, with the ten largest covering 3.2%. It was during active infection that Seattle patients were enrolled and then longitudinally followed. This clone was detected a few times. This TCR came from a woman of 80 years or more with COVID-19, enrolled during active disease. The chain joins TRBV2 to TRBJ2-7; the match to TRBD2 covers 7 bases. Sequences were obtained from peripheral blood. CDR3 DNA sequence: TGTGCCAGCAGTGCGAGCGGGACCCCCGAGCAGTACTTC. Its protein is CASSASGTPEQYF.